Sequencing of this T cell receptor (beta chain) was carried out in a study of T-cell memory formation after mild COVID-19. In the study overall: The study found TCR clusters largely donor specific.

Overall study findings and caveats: Unconfirmed was the SARS-CoV-2 specificity of second-wave clones that peaked on day 37. The appearance of some responding clones in pre-infection memory suggested that cross-reactive memory joined.

MiXCR, run by TCRdb on the 5' RACE reads, gives a single entry per CDR3 protein. The sample carries 110,000 or so distinct CDR3 sequences, 15% to 20% recorded once. Regarding this clonotype: Its antigen remains unknown.

Germline assignment: CDR1 SGHDN and CDR2 FVKESK. Deletions cut 4 bases from V and 4 bases from J, with 10 bases between. CDR3 length equals 13 residues. Sequenced sample: PBMCs or a T cell subset sorted from them (not recorded which). The receptor was derived from a man younger than 35 who had mild COVID-19 (a few samples of this study predate the infection). Cell type and time point are not known. The chain employs TRBV14 and TRBJ1-2; TRBD1 might be the D (6 bases). The CDR3 DNA reads TGTGCCAGCAGCCCTCCGGACAGCTATGGCTACACCTTC. It codes for CASSPPDSYGYTF.